Listed below are T cell receptor beta chains from one sample, sequenced in a study of T cell repertoires in cytomegalovirus infection. TCRdb re-called the reads through MiXCR, storing one row per CDR3 protein. In the table there are a few hundred thousand distinct CDR3 sequences, roughly 13% of which are singletons. The specimen was PBMCs. These receptors were taken from a human donor in good health (CMV status not recorded). Some clones in this sample may be carry-over from other donors' samples. Both conserved end residues are part of each CDR3. A D gene is named only where the DNA matches it firmly. Clone sizes are given selectively: once, few, many, or a class where the clone is expanded.

CASSWGGGLYEQYF	TGTGCCAGCAGTTGGGGCGGGGGGCTGTACGAGCAGTACTTC	TRBD2	14	TRBJ2-7	TRBV12-3/TRBV12-4	few
CASSLGGLTYEQYF	TGTGCCAGCAGCTTAGGGGGACTCACCTACGAGCAGTACTTC	.	14	TRBJ2-7	TRBV7-2	few
CSWQGGETQYF	TGCAGTTGGCAGGGTGGTGAGACCCAGTACTTC	.	11	TRBJ2-5	TRBV20-1	few
CASEGMGNTEAFF	TGTGCCTCCGAGGGGATGGGAAACACTGAAGCTTTCTTT	.	13	TRBJ1-1	TRBV2	many
CASTFSSYNEQFF	TGTGCCAGTACCTTTAGCTCCTACAATGAGCAGTTCTTC	.	13	TRBJ2-1	TRBV19	many
CASSSRTGVTDTQYF	TGTGCCAGCAGCTCCAGGACAGGGGTCACAGATACGCAGTATTTT	TRBD1	15	TRBJ2-3	TRBV11-3	many
CASSPRLLFSEQYF	TGTGCCAGCAGCCCGAGGCTGCTATTCAGCGAGCAGTACTTC	.	14	TRBJ2-7	TRBV3-1	.
CSARVGSSSYEQYF	TGCAGTGCTAGAGTAGGCTCCTCCTCCTACGAGCAGTACTTC	.	14	TRBJ2-7	TRBV20-1	few
CASSPDRKNIQYF	TGTGCCAGCAGCCCTGACAGGAAAAACATTCAGTACTTC	.	13	TRBJ2-4	TRBV7-3	many
CASTKAENTEAFF	TGTGCCAGCACCAAGGCAGAGAACACTGAAGCTTTCTTT	.	13	TRBJ1-1	TRBV6-2/TRBV6-3	.
CSVVVTENIQYF	TGCAGCGTTGTTGTCACAGAAAACATTCAGTACTTC	.	12	TRBJ2-4	TRBV29-1	.
CASSLQGPTRVQFF	TGTGCCAGCAGCCTACAGGGTCCGACCAGGGTGCAGTTCTTC	.	14	TRBJ2-1	TRBV5-4	many
CASSPRPLRFSNEKLFF	TGTGCCAGTAGTCCCCGGCCACTACGGTTCTCTAATGAAAAACTGTTTTTT	.	17	TRBJ1-4	TRBV19	few
CSASSVNEQFF	TGCAGTGCTAGTTCCGTTAATGAGCAGTTCTTC	.	11	TRBJ2-1	TRBV20-1	few
CSARGTSGGHNEQFF	TGCAGTGCTAGAGGTACTAGCGGGGGTCACAATGAGCAGTTCTTC	TRBD2	15	TRBJ2-1	TRBV20-1	.
CASTPSVAGETLSYEQYF	TGTGCCAGCACCCCTTCGGTAGCGGGGGAAACGCTCTCCTACGAGCAGTACTTC	TRBD2	18	TRBJ2-7	TRBV7-2	many
CASSGLAGAYNEQFF	TGTGCCAGCAGTGGATTAGCTGGGGCTTACAATGAGCAGTTCTTC	.	15	TRBJ2-1	TRBV28	many
CAISESTRGFEQFF	TGTGCCATCAGTGAGTCTACCAGGGGCTTTGAGCAGTTCTTC	.	14	TRBJ2-1	TRBV10-3	few
CASSDYRNQPQHF	TGTGCCAGCAGTGATTACCGCAATCAGCCCCAGCATTTT	.	13	TRBJ1-5	TRBV2	many
CASSELWGEQYF	TGTGCCAGCAGTGAACTATGGGGCGAGCAGTACTTC	.	12	TRBJ2-7	TRBV2	.
CSARGVRAGVGDTQYF	TGCAGTGCTAGAGGGGTGAGGGCAGGGGTTGGAGATACGCAGTATTTT	.	16	TRBJ2-3	TRBV20-1	once
CASSPPPSPQETQYF	TGTGCCAGCAGCCCACCGCCGAGTCCCCAAGAGACCCAGTACTTC	.	15	TRBJ2-5	TRBV13	few